This TCR beta chain came from a study of CD8 T cells in Susac syndrome. The CDR3 extends over 14 amino acids. Germline loops: CDR1 GTSNPN, CDR2 SVGIG (reference sequence). The V end was cut by 0 bases, the J end by 9 bases, with 18 bases between. CD8+ and CD4+ T cells were negatively isolated; TEMRA cells were FACS-enriched. The RNA input was roughly 0.45 to 1 ug, and it was reverse transcribed with random hexamers. MiXCR, run by TCRdb on the immunoSEQ multiplex PCR reads, gives a single entry per CDR3 protein. This table holds around 230,000 distinct CDR3 sequences, almost 97% found once. The receptor was isolated from a human donor with Susac syndrome. The rearrangement joins TRBV30 to TRBJ2-7, with a possible D match to TRBD2 (5 bases). Sequencing was carried out using CD4+ T cells from PBMCs. The CDR3 nucleotides read TGTGCCTGGAGTGTACCGAGGGCATATCGCGCGCAGTACTTC. Amino acids: CAWSVPRAYRAQYF.